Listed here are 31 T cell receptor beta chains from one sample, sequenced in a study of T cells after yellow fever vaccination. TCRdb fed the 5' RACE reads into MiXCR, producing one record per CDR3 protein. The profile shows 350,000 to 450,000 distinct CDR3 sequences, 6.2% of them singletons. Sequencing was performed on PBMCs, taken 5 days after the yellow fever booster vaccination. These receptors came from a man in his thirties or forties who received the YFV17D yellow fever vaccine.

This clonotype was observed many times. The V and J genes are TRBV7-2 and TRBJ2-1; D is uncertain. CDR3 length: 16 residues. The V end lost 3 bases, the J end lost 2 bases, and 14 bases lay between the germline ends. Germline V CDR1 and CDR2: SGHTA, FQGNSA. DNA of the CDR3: TGTGCCAGCAGCTTTAAGTATCGGCCCCCCTACAATGAGCAGTTCTTC. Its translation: CASSFKYRPPYNEQFF.

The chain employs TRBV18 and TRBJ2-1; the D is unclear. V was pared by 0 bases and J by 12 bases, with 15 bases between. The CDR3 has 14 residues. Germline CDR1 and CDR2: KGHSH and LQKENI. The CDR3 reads CASSPPATQEVQFF. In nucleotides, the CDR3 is TGTGCCAGCTCACCACCGGCCACTCAGGAAGTGCAGTTCTTC. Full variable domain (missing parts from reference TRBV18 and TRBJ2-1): NAGVMQNPRHLVRRRGQEARLRCSPMKGHSHVYWYRQLPEEGLKFMVYLQKENIIDESGMPKERFSAEFPKEGPSILRIQQVVRGDSAAYFCASSPPATQEVQFFGPGTRLTVL.

The CDR3 here is CASSRLSGRVSETQYF. CDR3 bases: TGTGCCAGCAGCCGCCTTAGCGGGAGGGTTTCGGAGACCCAGTACTTC. This rearrangement joins TRBV11-2 to TRBJ2-5; the match to TRBD2 covers 11 bases. CDR3 length equals 16 residues. The germline gives CDR1 SGHAT, CDR2 FQNNGV. After removal of 5 bases from V and 5 bases from J, the junction contained 10 bases not matched to a gene.

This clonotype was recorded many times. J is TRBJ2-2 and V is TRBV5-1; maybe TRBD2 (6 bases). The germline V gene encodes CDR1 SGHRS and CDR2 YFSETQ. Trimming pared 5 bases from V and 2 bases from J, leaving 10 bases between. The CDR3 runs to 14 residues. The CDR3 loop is CASREGPNTGELFF. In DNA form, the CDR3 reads TGCGCCAGCAGGGAGGGACCTAACACCGGGGAGCTGTTTTTT.

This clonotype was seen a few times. CDR3 sequence (DNA): TGTGCCAGCAGCTTAGCCGTTAGTTGGCGGGAGGCGGAGCAGTACTTC. This codes for CASSLAVSWREAEQYF. This chain connects TRBV7-9 to TRBJ2-7; 8 nucleotides align to TRBD2. CDR1 is SEHNR, CDR2 FQNEAQ, per germline (reference sequence). V lost 0 bases, J lost 7 bases, and 11 bases stayed unmatched. The CDR3 consists of 16 residues.

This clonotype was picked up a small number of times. CDR3 amino acids: CATRRVGDGTPYNEQFF. CDR3 DNA sequence: TGTGCCACTCGCAGGGTAGGAGATGGGACACCCTACAATGAGCAGTTCTTC. The chain links TRBV12-3 or TRBV12-4 to TRBJ2-1; weak D call: TRBD1 (6 bases). Trimming left V 10 bases short and J 2 bases short, with 24 bases between. This CDR3 is built from 17 residues.

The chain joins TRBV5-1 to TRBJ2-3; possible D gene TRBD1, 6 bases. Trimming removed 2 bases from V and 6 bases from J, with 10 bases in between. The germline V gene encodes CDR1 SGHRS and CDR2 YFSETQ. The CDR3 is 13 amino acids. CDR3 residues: CASSLQGWDTQYF. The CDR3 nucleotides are TGCGCCAGCAGCTTACAGGGATGGGATACGCAGTATTTT. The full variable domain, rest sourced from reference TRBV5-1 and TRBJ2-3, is KAGVTQTPRYLIKTRGQQVTLSCSPISGHRSVSWYQQTPGQGLQFLFEYFSETQRNKGNFPGRFSGRQFSNSRSEMNVSTLELGDSALYLCASSLQGWDTQYFGPGTRLTVL.

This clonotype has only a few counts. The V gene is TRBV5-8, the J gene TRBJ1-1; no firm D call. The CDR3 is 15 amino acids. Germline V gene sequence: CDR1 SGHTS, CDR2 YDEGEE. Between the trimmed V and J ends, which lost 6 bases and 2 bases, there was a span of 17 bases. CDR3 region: CASNPLEGSNTEAFF. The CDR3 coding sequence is TGTGCCAGCAACCCTTTGGAGGGAAGCAACACTGAAGCTTTCTTT.

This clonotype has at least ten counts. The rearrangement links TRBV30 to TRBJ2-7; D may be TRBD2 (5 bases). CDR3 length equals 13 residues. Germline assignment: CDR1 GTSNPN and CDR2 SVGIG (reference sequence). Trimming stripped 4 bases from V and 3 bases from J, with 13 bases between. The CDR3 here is CAWTRTDRYEQYF. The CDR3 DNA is TGTGCCTGGACCCGGACTGACCGCTACGAGCAGTACTTC. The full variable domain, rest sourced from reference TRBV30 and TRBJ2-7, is SQTIHQWPATLVQPVGSPLSLECTVEGTSNPNLYWYRQAAGRGLQLLFYSVGIGQISSEVPQNLSASRPQDRQFILSSKKLLLSDSGFYLCAWTRTDRYEQYFGPGTRLTVT.

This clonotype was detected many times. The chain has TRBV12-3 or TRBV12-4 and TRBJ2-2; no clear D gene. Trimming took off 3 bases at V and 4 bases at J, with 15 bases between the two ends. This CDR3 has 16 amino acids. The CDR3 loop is CASSFGSKAFTGELFF. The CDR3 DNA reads TGTGCCAGCAGTTTCGGGTCAAAGGCCTTCACCGGGGAGCTGTTTTTT.

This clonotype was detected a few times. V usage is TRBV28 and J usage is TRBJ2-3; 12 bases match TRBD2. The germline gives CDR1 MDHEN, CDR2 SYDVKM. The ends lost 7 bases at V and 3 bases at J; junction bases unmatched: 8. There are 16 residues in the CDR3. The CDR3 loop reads CASTDASGRATDTQYF. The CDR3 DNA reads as TGTGCCAGCACTGACGCTAGCGGGAGGGCGACAGATACGCAGTATTTT.

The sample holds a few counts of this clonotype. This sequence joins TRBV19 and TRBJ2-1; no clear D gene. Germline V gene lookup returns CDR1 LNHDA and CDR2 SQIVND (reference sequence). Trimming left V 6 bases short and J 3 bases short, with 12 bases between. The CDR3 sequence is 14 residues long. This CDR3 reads CASSGSVLYNEQFF. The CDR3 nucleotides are TGTGCCAGTAGCGGGTCGGTTCTCTACAATGAGCAGTTCTTC.

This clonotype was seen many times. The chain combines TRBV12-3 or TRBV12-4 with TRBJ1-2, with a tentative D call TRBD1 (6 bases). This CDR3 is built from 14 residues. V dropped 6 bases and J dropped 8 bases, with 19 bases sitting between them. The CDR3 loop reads CASRIAAGHSGYTF. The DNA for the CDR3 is TGTGCCAGCAGGATAGCCGCGGGACACTCGGGCTACACCTTC.

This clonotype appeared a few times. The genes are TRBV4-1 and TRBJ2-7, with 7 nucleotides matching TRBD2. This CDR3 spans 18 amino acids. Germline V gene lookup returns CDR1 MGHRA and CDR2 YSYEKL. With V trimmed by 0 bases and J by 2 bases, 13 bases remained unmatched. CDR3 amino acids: CASSQEGGWASGPYEQYF. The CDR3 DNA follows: TGCGCCAGCAGCCAAGAGGGGGGATGGGCTAGCGGCCCCTACGAGCAGTACTTC.

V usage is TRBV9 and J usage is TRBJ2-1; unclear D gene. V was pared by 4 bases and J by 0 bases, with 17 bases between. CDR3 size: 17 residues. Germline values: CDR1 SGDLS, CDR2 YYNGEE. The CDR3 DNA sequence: TGTGCCAGCAGCAATCCTAGGGTCTTAGGCTCCTACAATGAGCAGTTCTTC. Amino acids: CASSNPRVLGSYNEQFF.

CDR3 nucleotide sequence: TGCGCCAGCAGCTGGCAGACTAGCGTGGGGAATGAGCAGTTCTTC. Translated, it gives CASSWQTSVGNEQFF. This rearrangement joins TRBV5-1 to TRBJ2-1; 8 nucleotides agree with TRBD2. Germline CDR1 is SGHRS and CDR2 is YFSETQ. This CDR3 spans 15 amino acids. The V segment lost 3 bases and the J segment 7 bases; nucleotides outside the gene matches: 9.

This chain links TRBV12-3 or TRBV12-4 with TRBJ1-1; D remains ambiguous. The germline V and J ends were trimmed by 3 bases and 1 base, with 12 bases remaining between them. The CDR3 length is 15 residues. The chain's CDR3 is CASSFNLFPNTEAFF. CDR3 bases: TGTGCCAGCAGTTTTAACCTTTTTCCGAACACTGAAGCTTTCTTT.

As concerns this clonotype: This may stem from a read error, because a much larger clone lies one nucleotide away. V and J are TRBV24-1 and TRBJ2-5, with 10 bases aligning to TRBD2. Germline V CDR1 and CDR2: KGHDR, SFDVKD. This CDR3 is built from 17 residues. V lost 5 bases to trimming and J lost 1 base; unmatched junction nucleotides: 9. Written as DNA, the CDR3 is TGTGCCACCAGTGCGGGCCCGAGGACTAGCGGCCAAGAGACCCAGTACTTC. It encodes CATSAGPRTSGQETQYF.

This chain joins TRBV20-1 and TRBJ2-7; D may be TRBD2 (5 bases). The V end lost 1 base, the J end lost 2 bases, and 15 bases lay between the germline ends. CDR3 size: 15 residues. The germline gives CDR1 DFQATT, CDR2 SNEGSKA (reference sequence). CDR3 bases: TGCAGTGCTAGAGGCGGGCTAAACAACCCCTACGAGCAGTACTTC. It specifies CSARGGLNNPYEQYF.

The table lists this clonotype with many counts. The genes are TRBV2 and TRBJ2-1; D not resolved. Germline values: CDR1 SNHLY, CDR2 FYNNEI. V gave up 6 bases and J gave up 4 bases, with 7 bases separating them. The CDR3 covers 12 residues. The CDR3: CASRGRYNEQFF. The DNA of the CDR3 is TGTGCCAGCAGGGGCAGATACAATGAGCAGTTCTTC.

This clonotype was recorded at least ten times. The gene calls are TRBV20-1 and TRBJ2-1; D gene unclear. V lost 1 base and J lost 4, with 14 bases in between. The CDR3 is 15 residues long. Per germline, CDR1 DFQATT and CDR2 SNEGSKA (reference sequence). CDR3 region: CSARGNHLGYNEQFF. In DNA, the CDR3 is TGCAGTGCTAGAGGCAACCATCTTGGGTACAATGAGCAGTTCTTC.

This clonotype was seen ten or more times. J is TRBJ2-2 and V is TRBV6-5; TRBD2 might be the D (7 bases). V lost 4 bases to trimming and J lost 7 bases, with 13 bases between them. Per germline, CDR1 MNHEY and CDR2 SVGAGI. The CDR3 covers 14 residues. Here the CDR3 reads CASSLSGTIGELFF. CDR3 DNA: TGTGCCAGCAGTTTGAGCGGGACAATCGGGGAGCTGTTTTTT.

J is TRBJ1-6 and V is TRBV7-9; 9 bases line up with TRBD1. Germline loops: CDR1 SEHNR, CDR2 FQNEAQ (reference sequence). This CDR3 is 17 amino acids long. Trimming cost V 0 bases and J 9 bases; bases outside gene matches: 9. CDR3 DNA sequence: TGTGCCAGCAGCTTAGCATCCGGACAGGGGTGGTCTTCACCCCTCCACTTT. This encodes CASSLASGQGWSSPLHF. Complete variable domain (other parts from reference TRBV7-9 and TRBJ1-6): DTGVSQNPRHKITKRGQNVTFRCDPISEHNRLYWYRQTLGQGPEFLTYFQNEAQLEKSRLLSDRFSAERPKGSFSTLEIQRTEQGDSAMYLCASSLASGQGWSSPLHFGNGTRLTVT.

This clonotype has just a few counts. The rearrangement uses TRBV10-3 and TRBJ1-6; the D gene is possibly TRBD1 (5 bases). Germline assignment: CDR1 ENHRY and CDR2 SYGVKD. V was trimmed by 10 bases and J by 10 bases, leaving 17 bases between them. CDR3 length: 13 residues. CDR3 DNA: TGTGCCACCTCCCCGGACACAGGATCACCCCTCCACTTT. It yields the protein CATSPDTGSPLHF.

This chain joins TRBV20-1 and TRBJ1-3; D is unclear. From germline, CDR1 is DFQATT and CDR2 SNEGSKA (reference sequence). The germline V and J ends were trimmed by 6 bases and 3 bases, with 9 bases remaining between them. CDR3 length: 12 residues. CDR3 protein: CSALGGGNTIYF. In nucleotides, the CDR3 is TGCAGTGCACTCGGCGGTGGAAACACCATATATTTT.

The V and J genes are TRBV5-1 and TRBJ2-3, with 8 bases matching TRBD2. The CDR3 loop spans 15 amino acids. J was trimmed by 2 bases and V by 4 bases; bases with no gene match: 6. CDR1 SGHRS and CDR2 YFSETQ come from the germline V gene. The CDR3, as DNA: TGCGCCAGCAGCATAGCGGGGCCCCCCACAGATACGCAGTATTTT. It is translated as CASSIAGPPTDTQYF.

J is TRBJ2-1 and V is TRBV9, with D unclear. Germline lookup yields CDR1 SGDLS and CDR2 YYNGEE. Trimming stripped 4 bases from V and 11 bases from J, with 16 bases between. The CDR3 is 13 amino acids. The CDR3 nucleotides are TGTGCCAGCAGCCCAAACCTCCAGGATCAGCAGTTCTTC. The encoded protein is CASSPNLQDQQFF.

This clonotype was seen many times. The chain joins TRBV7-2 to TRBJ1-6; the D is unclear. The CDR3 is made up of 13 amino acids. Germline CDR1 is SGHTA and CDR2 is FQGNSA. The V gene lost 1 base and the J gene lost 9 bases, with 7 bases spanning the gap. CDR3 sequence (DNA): TGTGCCAGCAGCTTAGGTCTGGGTTCACCCCTCCACTTT. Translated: CASSLGLGSPLHF. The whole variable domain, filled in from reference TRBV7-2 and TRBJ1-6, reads GAGVSQSPSNKVTEKGKDVELRCDPISGHTALYWYRQSLGQGLEFLIYFQGNSAPDKSGLPSDRFSAERTGGSVSTLTIQRTQQEDSAVYLCASSLGLGSPLHFGNGTRLTVT.

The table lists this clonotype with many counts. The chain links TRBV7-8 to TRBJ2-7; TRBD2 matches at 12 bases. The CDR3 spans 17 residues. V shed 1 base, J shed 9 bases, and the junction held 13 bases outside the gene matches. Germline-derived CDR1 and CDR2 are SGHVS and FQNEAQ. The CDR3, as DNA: TGTGCCAGCAGCTTAGGGAACGGGCTAGCGGGAGGGCCAGGGCAGTACTTC. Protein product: CASSLGNGLAGGPGQYF.

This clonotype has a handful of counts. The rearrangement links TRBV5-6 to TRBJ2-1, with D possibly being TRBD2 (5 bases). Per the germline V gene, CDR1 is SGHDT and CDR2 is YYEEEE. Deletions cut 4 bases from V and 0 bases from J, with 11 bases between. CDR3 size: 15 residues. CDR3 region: CASSHDRDSYNEQFF. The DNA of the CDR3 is TGTGCCAGCAGCCATGACCGGGACTCCTACAATGAGCAGTTCTTC.

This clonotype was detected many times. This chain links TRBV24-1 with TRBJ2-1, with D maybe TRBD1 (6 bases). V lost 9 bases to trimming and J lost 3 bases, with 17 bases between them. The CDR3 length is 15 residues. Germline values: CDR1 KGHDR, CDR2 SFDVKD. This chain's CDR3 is CATGAADRDYNEQFF. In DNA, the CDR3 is TGTGCCACCGGCGCCGCGGACAGAGACTACAATGAGCAGTTCTTC.